A selection of T cell receptor beta chains follows, all from one sample in a study of T cells after yellow fever vaccination. Each CDR3 protein gets one entry after TCRdb re-called the 5' RACE reads with MiXCR. The sample consists of about 340,000 distinct CDR3 sequences, around 13% of them appearing once. The sample consisted of CD4+ T cells sorted from PBMCs, taken 15 days after the yellow fever booster vaccination. The receptors stem from a man aged 18 to 30 who received the YFV17D yellow fever vaccine. CDR3s include the opening cysteine and the closing phenylalanine or tryptophan. The D gene is left open where the match is weak. Some rows mark clone size as missing; the rest say once, few, many or name a class of expanded clone.

D gene	V gene	clone size	J gene	CDR3 protein	CDR3 DNA
.	TRBV5-6	.	TRBJ2-3	CASSLVSWTGVDTQYF	TGTGCCAGCAGCTTGGTTAGTTGGACGGGGGTGGATACGCAGTATTTT
.	TRBV7-2	many	TRBJ2-5	CASHLGNPKETQYF	TGTGCCAGTCACCTAGGCAACCCAAAAGAGACCCAGTACTTC
TRBD1	TRBV29-1	many	TRBJ1-4	CSVRGQGGEKLFF	TGCAGCGTCCGTGGACAGGGGGGAGAAAAACTGTTTTTT
.	TRBV7-2	few	TRBJ1-2	CASSSVGVYGYTF	TGTGCCAGCAGCTCGGTAGGGGTCTATGGCTACACCTTC
.	TRBV11-1	few	TRBJ1-2	CASSLRQGFGYTF	TGTGCCAGCAGCTTACGGCAGGGGTTTGGCTACACCTTC
TRBD1	TRBV20-1	few	TRBJ1-2	CSARGGQESLNYGYTF	TGCAGTGCTAGAGGGGGACAGGAGTCTTTAAACTATGGCTACACCTTC
.	TRBV7-2	few	TRBJ2-3	CASSPGPNTDTQYF	TGTGCCAGCAGCCCGGGACCAAACACAGATACGCAGTATTTT
.	TRBV2	few	TRBJ1-4	CASVGGEKLFF	TGTGCCTCAGTCGGGGGTGAAAAACTGTTTTTT
TRBD1	TRBV9	many	TRBJ1-1	CASSRQGGNTEAFF	TGTGCCAGCTCCAGACAGGGGGGGAACACTGAAGCTTTCTTT
.	TRBV6-2/TRBV6-3	many	TRBJ2-1	CASSYPRGGFRTDEQFF	TGTGCCAGCAGTTACCCGAGGGGGGGGTTCCGGACAGATGAGCAGTTCTTC
.	TRBV6-1	few	TRBJ1-5	CASRDLNQPQHF	TGTGCCAGCAGGGATCTCAATCAGCCCCAGCATTTT
.	TRBV15	.	TRBJ1-1	CATSTVLNTEAFF	TGTGCCACCAGCACGGTTCTGAACACTGAAGCTTTCTTT
TRBD1	TRBV7-9	.	TRBJ2-7	CASSEGQAFAYEQYF	TGTGCCAGCAGCGAGGGACAGGCCTTTGCCTACGAGCAGTACTTC
.	TRBV5-1	.	TRBJ2-3	CASSFLLAASTDTQYF	TGCGCCAGCAGCTTTCTACTAGCCGCCAGCACAGATACGCAGTATTTT
.	TRBV29-1	.	TRBJ2-5	CSARRGSGEETQYF	TGCAGCGCCCGACGGGGGTCAGGTGAAGAGACCCAGTACTTC
TRBD2	TRBV15	.	TRBJ2-7	CATSRDSLAGQEQYF	TGTGCCACCAGCAGAGATAGTCTAGCGGGCCAGGAGCAGTACTTC
.	TRBV12-3/TRBV12-4	many	TRBJ2-3	CASSLSPVSTDTQYF	TGTGCCAGCAGTTTAAGTCCCGTGAGCACAGATACGCAGTATTTT
.	TRBV7-9	few	TRBJ2-3	CASSLPIPDTQYF	TGTGCCAGCAGCCTCCCGATTCCAGATACGCAGTATTTT
TRBD1	TRBV24-1	few	TRBJ2-5	CATSDPGQAGETQYF	TGTGCCACCAGTGACCCGGGACAGGCTGGTGAGACCCAGTACTTC
TRBD1	TRBV6-5	few	TRBJ1-2	CASSFGTGALYGYTF	TGTGCCAGCAGTTTCGGGACAGGGGCTCTCTATGGCTACACCTTC
TRBD2	TRBV27	few	TRBJ2-5	CASRSGSGGSGRVETQYF	TGTGCCAGCCGTAGTGGCAGCGGGGGGTCAGGACGGGTGGAGACCCAGTACTTC
TRBD1	TRBV20-1	many	TRBJ1-5	CSAINRQGYSNQPQHF	TGCAGTGCTATCAACCGACAGGGCTATAGCAATCAGCCCCAGCATTTT
.	TRBV20-1	.	TRBJ1-2	CSASSRRHGYTF	TGCAGTGCTAGTAGCCGACGCCATGGCTACACCTTC
TRBD1	TRBV7-9	.	TRBJ2-5	CASSPPAGTGFLQYF	TGTGCCAGCAGCCCTCCTGCCGGGACAGGGTTTCTCCAGTACTTC
TRBD1	TRBV10-3	many	TRBJ2-7	CAISEYRTGRSYEQYF	TGTGCCATCAGTGAGTACAGGACAGGGCGTTCCTACGAGCAGTACTTC
.	TRBV6-4	.	TRBJ1-1	CASREIEDTEAFF	TGTGCCAGCAGGGAAATCGAAGACACTGAAGCTTTCTTT
.	TRBV18	.	TRBJ1-5	CASSPPTGTKNQPQHF	TGTGCCAGCTCACCACCGACCGGGACAAAGAATCAGCCCCAGCATTTT
.	TRBV7-2	few	TRBJ2-5	CASSLAVHRVLQETQYF	TGTGCCAGCAGCTTAGCGGTACACAGGGTTCTCCAAGAGACCCAGTACTTC
TRBD2	TRBV2	once	TRBJ2-5	CASGREGETQYF	TGTGCCAGCGGCAGGGAGGGAGAGACCCAGTACTTC
.	TRBV7-2	.	TRBJ1-6	CASSLGGAGPHNSPLHF	TGTGCCAGCAGCTTAGGAGGGGCAGGGCCACATAATTCACCCCTCCACTTT
.	TRBV30	.	TRBJ2-5	CAWSSGGTQYF	TGTGCCTGGAGTTCTGGGGGGACCCAGTACTTC
TRBD2	TRBV5-5	many	TRBJ2-3	CASSSGLAGTTDTQYF	TGTGCCAGCAGCTCCGGACTAGCGGGGACTACAGATACGCAGTATTTT
.	TRBV27	few	TRBJ2-3	CASSLFGQLHTDTQYF	TGTGCCAGCAGTTTGTTCGGCCAGCTCCACACAGATACGCAGTATTTT
.	TRBV5-6	few	TRBJ2-5	CASSLAVEETQYF	TGTGCCAGCAGCTTGGCGGTGGAGGAGACCCAGTACTTC
TRBD2	TRBV27	.	TRBJ2-2	CASSPPPSSGGELFF	TGTGCCAGCAGCCCCCCCCCCTCTAGCGGGGGGGAGCTGTTTTTT
TRBD2	TRBV6-5	few	TRBJ2-1	CASTSGGAGNEQFF	TGTGCCAGCACTAGCGGGGGGGCCGGGAATGAGCAGTTCTTC
.	TRBV7-2	many	TRBJ2-5	CASSLGSQETQYF	TGCGCCAGCAGCTTAGGGAGTCAAGAGACCCAGTACTTC
.	TRBV7-2	few	TRBJ2-1	CASSLAAGASSYNEQFF	TGTGCCAGCAGCTTAGCGGCAGGGGCCAGCTCCTACAATGAGCAGTTCTTC
TRBD1	TRBV5-1	.	TRBJ2-5	CASSPRDRGQETQYF	TGCGCCAGCAGCCCCCGGGACAGGGGCCAAGAGACCCAGTACTTC
TRBD1	TRBV2	.	TRBJ1-2	CASSRDRGSSGYTF	TGTGCCAGCAGCCGGGACAGGGGATCATCTGGCTACACCTTC
.	TRBV7-3	few	TRBJ1-2	CASSLRGGDGYTF	TGTGCCAGCAGCTTAAGGGGGGGAGATGGCTACACCTTC
TRBD1	TRBV18	.	TRBJ1-2	CASSAEAGGAVYGYTF	TGTGCCAGCTCAGCTGAGGCAGGGGGCGCGGTCTATGGCTACACCTTC
TRBD1	TRBV29-1	.	TRBJ1-5	CSVRTGGGNQPQHF	TGCAGCGTCCGGACAGGGGGGGGCAATCAGCCCCAGCATTTT
.	TRBV6-2/TRBV6-3	.	TRBJ2-2	CASLFSGGTGELFF	TGTGCCAGCCTTTTCAGCGGAGGCACCGGGGAGCTGTTTTTT
.	TRBV6-5	.	TRBJ1-1	CASSHRGGRNTEAFF	TGTGCCAGCAGTCACCGAGGAGGTAGGAACACTGAAGCTTTCTTT
.	TRBV20-1	.	TRBJ2-5	CSAGGGSRETQYF	TGCAGTGCTGGCGGAGGGAGTAGGGAGACCCAGTACTTC
.	TRBV6-2/TRBV6-3	.	TRBJ2-3	CASSYSITVRGNTQYF	TGTGCCAGCAGTTACAGTATCACCGTAAGGGGGAATACGCAGTATTTT
TRBD1	TRBV20-1	many	TRBJ2-3	CSAVPGQGSDTQYF	TGCAGTGCCGTCCCGGGACAGGGTTCGGATACGCAGTATTTT
.	TRBV11-2	.	TRBJ1-3	CASSLEVGRAGNTIYF	TGTGCCAGCAGCTTAGAGGTGGGCCGGGCTGGAAACACCATATATTTT